The 32 T cell receptor beta chains listed next were all sequenced from one sample in a study of blood T cell repertoires in COVID-19. Sequenced by immunoSEQ multiplex PCR; TCRdb stores in-frame clones only, minus some. The repertoire consists of about 220,000 clones, with under 90% occurring once and the leading ten covering 3% to 4%. Specimen: PBMCs or T cells enriched from blood (not recorded which). The receptors were gathered from a woman aged 60-75 years who had recovered from COVID-19.

This clone was observed a few times. J is TRBJ2-6 and V is TRBV5-4; TRBD1 matches 10 bases. Germline-derived CDR1 and CDR2 are SGHNT and YYREEE (reference sequence). The CDR3 extends over 18 amino acids. Trimming at V came to 4 bases and at J to 0 bases, leaving 7 bases not matched to a gene. The chain's CDR3 is CASSLSGQGYSGANVLTF. The DNA for the CDR3 is TGTGCCAGCAGCCTCTCGGGACAGGGGTACTCTGGGGCCAACGTCCTGACTTTC.

The gene calls are TRBV7-9 and TRBJ1-2, with 8 bases identical to TRBD1. This CDR3 is built from 15 residues. Germline V gives CDR1 SEHNR, CDR2 FQNEAQ (reference sequence). J gave up 0 bases and V 4 bases, and 4 bases lay outside the gene matches. The CDR3 spells CASSYGDRTNYGYTF. Here the CDR3 DNA reads TGTGCCAGCAGCTACGGGGACAGGACTAACTATGGCTACACCTTC.

In its sample, this clone was seen once. The same CDR3 can be traced to other DNA sequences in this sample. The CDR3 spells CASSYGGTGELFF. DNA for the CDR3: TGTGCCAGCAGTTACGGGGGGACCGGGGAGCTGTTTTTT. The rearrangement links TRBV6-5 to TRBJ2-2; D may be TRBD2 (6 bases). The CDR3 runs to 13 residues. Trimming cost V 2 bases and J 5 bases, with 6 bases left between them. The germline CDR1 and CDR2 sequences are MNHEY and SVGAGI.

The CDR3 sequence is CASMRTGPSSTDTQYF. In DNA, the CDR3 is TGTGCCAGCATGAGGACAGGACCTTCTAGCACAGATACGCAGTATTTT. V usage is TRBV11-2 and J usage is TRBJ2-3, with 7 bases identical to TRBD1. Germline assignment: CDR1 SGHAT and CDR2 FQNNGV. Trimming at V came to 7 bases and at J to 0 bases, leaving 10 bases not matched to a gene. CDR3 length: 16 amino acids.

The J gene is TRBJ1-5, the V gene TRBV19; D is unresolved. Germline values: CDR1 LNHDA, CDR2 SQIVND (reference sequence). Trimming took off 0 bases at V and 6 bases at J, with 15 bases between the two ends. The CDR3 has 16 residues. The CDR3 protein is CASSIDTRSKAQPQHF. In DNA, the CDR3 is TGTGCCAGTAGTATAGATACGAGGTCAAAGGCTCAGCCCCAGCATTTT.

The V gene is TRBV25-1, the J gene TRBJ1-6; D is perhaps TRBD1 (5 bases). The V end was cut by 4 bases, the J end by 7 bases, with 8 bases between. The CDR3 extends over 13 amino acids. Germline V gene data show CDR1 as MGHDK and CDR2 as SYGVNS. The chain's CDR3 is CASSAGSNSPLHF. DNA for the CDR3: TGTGCCAGCAGTGCAGGGTCCAATTCACCCCTCCACTTT. Full variable domain (remainder filled in from reference TRBV25-1 and TRBJ1-6): EADIYQTPRYLVIGTGKKITLECSQTMGHDKMYWYQQDPGMELHLIHYSYGVNSTEKGDLSSESTVSRIRTEHFPLTLESARPSHTSQYLCASSAGSNSPLHFGNGTRLTVT.

This chain connects TRBV6-5 to TRBJ2-2; D may be TRBD2 (6 bases). This CDR3 has 12 amino acids. The ends were cut back, 5 bases at V and 8 bases at J, with 9 bases in the middle. Germline CDR1 is MNHEY and CDR2 is SVGAGI. CDR3 sequence: CASSPGRGELFF. The CDR3 DNA reads as TGTGCCAGCAGTCCGGGGAGGGGGGAGCTGTTTTTT.

The rearrangement links TRBV6-6 to TRBJ1-3, with 9 bases fitting TRBD1. CDR3 length: 16 amino acids. V lost 6 bases, J lost 2 bases, and 8 bases stayed unmatched. CDR1 is MNHNY, CDR2 SVGAGI, per germline (reference sequence). The chain's CDR3 is CASRGQGPLPGNTIYF. The DNA for the CDR3 is TGTGCCAGCAGGGGACAGGGTCCCCTCCCTGGAAACACCATATATTTT.

The CDR3 loop is CASSVQGAGGANVLTF. The CDR3 nucleotides read TGCGCCAGCAGCGTGCAGGGGGCGGGCGGGGCCAACGTCCTGACTTTC. The rearrangement links TRBV5-1 to TRBJ2-6, with TRBD1 matching over 8 bases. The CDR3 contains 16 residues. The V segment lost 4 bases and the J segment 4 bases; nucleotides outside the gene matches: 7. CDR1 is SGHRS, CDR2 YFSETQ, per germline. Full variable domain (rest looked up from reference TRBV5-1 and TRBJ2-6): KAGVTQTPRYLIKTRGQQVTLSCSPISGHRSVSWYQQTPGQGLQFLFEYFSETQRNKGNFPGRFSGRQFSNSRSEMNVSTLELGDSALYLCASSVQGAGGANVLTFGAGSRLTVL.

The J gene is TRBJ2-7, the V gene TRBV6-5, with TRBD1 matching 7 bases. The V gene end was trimmed by 5 bases and the J gene end by 3 bases; junction bases not matched to a gene: 7. The CDR3 spans 14 residues. Germline V gene data show CDR1 as MNHEY and CDR2 as SVGAGI. CDR3 in amino acids: CASSTGASNYEQYF. The CDR3 DNA is TGTGCCAGCAGTACAGGGGCCTCGAACTACGAGCAGTACTTC.

The rearrangement joins TRBV7-2 to TRBJ2-1, with TRBD2 matching 10 bases. CDR1 and CDR2 from the germline V gene are SGHTA and FQGNSA. The CDR3 is 16 residues long. With V trimmed by 4 bases and J by 6 bases, 9 bases remained unmatched. The CDR3 loop is CASSSTGTSARNEQFF. DNA of the CDR3: TGTGCCAGCAGCTCTACCGGGACTAGCGCTCGCAATGAGCAGTTCTTC.

The chain is built from TRBV12-3 or TRBV12-4 and TRBJ2-5; no definite D call. Trimming left V 5 bases short and J 4 bases short, with 5 bases between. This CDR3 contains 11 residues. CDR3 region: CASSVRETQYF. The CDR3 DNA follows: TGTGCCAGCAGTGTCCGAGAGACCCAGTACTTC.

This clone appeared a few times. The chain is built from TRBV5-1 and TRBJ1-1; D might be TRBD1 (6 bases). Trimming cost V 0 bases and J 6 bases, with 15 bases left between them. The germline CDR1 and CDR2 sequences are SGHRS and YFSETQ. The CDR3 is made up of 15 amino acids. CDR3 bases: TGCGCCAGCAGCTTGGAAGGCAGGGGCAATGCTGAAGCTTTCTTT. It codes for CASSLEGRGNAEAFF.

The rearrangement links TRBV6-5 to TRBJ2-5; 9 nucleotides agree with TRBD2. J lost 5 bases, V lost 6 bases, and 10 bases had no gene match. Germline assignment: CDR1 MNHEY and CDR2 SVGAGI. This CDR3 spans 15 amino acids. CDR3 amino acids: CASSPRGGTLETQYF. CDR3 DNA: TGTGCCAGCAGCCCGCGGGGGGGTACTCTGGAGACCCAGTACTTC.

This clone was found once. The V and J genes are TRBV2 and TRBJ1-1, with D possibly TRBD1 on 6 matching bases. Germline V gene data show CDR1 as SNHLY and CDR2 as FYNNEI. The CDR3 loop spans 13 amino acids. The V and J ends lost 7 bases and 1 base respectively, with 10 bases between them. CDR3: CASTRDKNTEAFF. CDR3 nucleotides: TGTGCCAGCACTAGGGACAAGAACACTGAAGCTTTCTTT. The full variable domain, in which reference TRBV2 and TRBJ1-1 provide the parts outside the CDR3, is EPEVTQTPSHQVTQMGQEVILRCVPISNHLYFYWYRQILGQKVEFLVSFYNNEISEKSEIFDDQFSVERPDGSNFTLKIRSTKLEDSAMYFCASTRDKNTEAFFGQGTRLTVV.

The rearrangement links TRBV10-3 to TRBJ1-4; D is unresolved. The V gene lost 2 bases and the J gene lost 5 bases, with 6 bases spanning the gap. This CDR3 spans 13 amino acids. CDR1 and CDR2 (germline): ENHRY, SYGVKD. Here the CDR3 DNA reads TGTGCCATCAGTGAGACAGAGAATGAAAAACTGTTTTTT. It is translated as CAISETENEKLFF.

The V gene is TRBV12-5, the J gene TRBJ2-5, with 10 positions matching TRBD2. CDR3 length: 15 residues. Losses at the gene ends were 6 bases for V and 2 bases for J; bases not matched to a gene: 6. Germline V gene sequence: CDR1 LGHNT, CDR2 FRNRAP. CDR3 amino acids: CASGRGLAAQETQYF. DNA of the CDR3: TGTGCTAGTGGCCGTGGACTAGCGGCACAAGAGACCCAGTACTTC. The complete variable domain, with remaining parts taken from reference TRBV12-5 and TRBJ2-5, reads DARVTQTPRHKVTEMGQEVTMRCQPILGHNTVFWYRQTMMQGLELLAYFRNRAPLDDSGMPKDRFSAEMPDATLATLKIQPSEPRDSAVYFCASGRGLAAQETQYFGPGTRLLVL.

CDR3 region: CASRIGLAGGSNEQFF. In nucleotides, the CDR3 is TGTGCCAGCAGGATCGGACTAGCGGGGGGGAGCAATGAGCAGTTCTTC. This chain joins TRBV2 and TRBJ2-1; the match to TRBD2 covers 15 bases. Trimming at V came to 6 bases and at J to 6 bases, leaving 6 bases not matched to a gene. Germline V lookup: CDR1 SNHLY, CDR2 FYNNEI. The CDR3 loop spans 16 amino acids.

The V and J genes are TRBV5-1 and TRBJ2-5, with TRBD1 identical over 7 bases. The V gene's germline CDR1 is SGHRS and CDR2 YFSETQ. CDR3 size: 14 residues. After removal of 4 bases from V and 1 base from J, the junction contained 4 bases not matched to a gene. The CDR3 DNA is TGCGCCAGCAGCCCCCGGGACAGCCAAGAGACCCAGTACTTC. Amino acids: CASSPRDSQETQYF.

The chain links TRBV19 to TRBJ1-5; possible D gene TRBD1, 6 bases. V was cut by 5 bases and J by 5 bases, with 16 bases left in between. There are 15 residues in the CDR3. Germline V gives CDR1 LNHDA, CDR2 SQIVND (reference sequence). This CDR3 is CASSSQGQEDQPQHF. CDR3 DNA sequence: TGTGCCAGTAGTTCGCAGGGGCAGGAAGATCAGCCCCAGCATTTT.

The chain employs TRBV12-3 or TRBV12-4 and TRBJ1-4, with D possibly being TRBD1 (5 bases). V was clipped by 8 bases and J by 7 bases, with 14 bases between them. CDR3 size: 13 residues. The DNA for the CDR3 is TGTGCCAGCCGGGGGGGGTTTGGTGAAAAACTGTTTTTT. Its translation: CASRGGFGEKLFF.

This clone occurred a few times. The V and J genes are TRBV2 and TRBJ1-1; possible D gene TRBD1, 5 bases. Per the germline V gene, CDR1 is SNHLY and CDR2 is FYNNEI. V lost 2 bases, J lost 4 bases, and 14 bases lay in between. The CDR3 spans 15 residues. The CDR3 bases are TGTGCCAGCAGTGAAATTTCAGGGTTTAGCACTGAAGCTTTCTTT. It translates to CASSEISGFSTEAFF.

The chain is built from TRBV29-1 and TRBJ2-3; 8 bases match TRBD2. Germline V CDR1 and CDR2: SQVTM, ANQGSEA. After removal of 3 bases from V and 5 bases from J, the junction contained 4 bases not matched to a gene. The CDR3 is 13 amino acids. In nucleotides, the CDR3 is TGCAGCGTTGATGGCCTAGCGGGAGATACGCAGTATTTT. This translates into CSVDGLAGDTQYF.

This chain links TRBV7-2 with TRBJ2-7, with 7 nucleotides matching TRBD1. Trimming removed 5 bases from V and 1 base from J; junction bases left unmatched: 5. This CDR3 spans 14 amino acids. The germline CDR1 and CDR2 sequences are SGHTA and FQGNSA. The CDR3 coding sequence is TGTGCCAGCAGCCCAACGGGACAGTCCTACGAGCAGTACTTC. It translates to CASSPTGQSYEQYF.

V gene TRBV4-1 combines with J gene TRBJ1-2; perhaps TRBD1 as D (6 bases). The V gene lost 0 bases and the J gene lost 8 bases, with 13 bases spanning the gap. This CDR3 is built from 14 residues. Germline CDR1 and CDR2: MGHRA and YSYEKL. CDR3 sequence reads: CASSQDSGARGYTF. The CDR3 nucleotides are TGCGCCAGCAGCCAAGATTCAGGGGCGCGCGGCTACACCTTC.

The V and J genes are TRBV9 and TRBJ1-1, with D unclear. The CDR3 runs to 13 residues. V lost 0 bases and J 4 bases, leaving 7 bases between the germline ends. Germline V lookup: CDR1 SGDLS, CDR2 YYNGEE. The chain's CDR3 is CASSVDEGTEAFF. The CDR3 DNA is TGTGCCAGCAGCGTAGATGAGGGCACTGAAGCTTTCTTT.

The rearrangement uses TRBV10-3 and TRBJ2-5; 11 positions agree with TRBD1. Germline V gene data show CDR1 as ENHRY and CDR2 as SYGVKD. V lost 5 bases and J lost 4; bases outside the gene matches: 6. The CDR3 extends over 15 amino acids. The CDR3 region has the DNA TGTGCCATCAGTTCGGGACAGGGGGATGGAGAGACCCAGTACTTC. Residues: CAISSGQGDGETQYF.

The genes are TRBV5-5 and TRBJ2-7; TRBD1 aligns across 9 bases. V lost 1 base to trimming and J lost 4 bases; unmatched junction nucleotides: 9. The CDR3 runs 16 residues. Germline-derived CDR1 and CDR2 are SGHKS and YYEKEE (reference sequence). CDR3 in DNA: TGTGCCAGCAGCTTGTCTCAGGACAGGGGCAGGTACGAGCAGTACTTC. As protein: CASSLSQDRGRYEQYF.

This chain links TRBV30 with TRBJ1-1, with TRBD1 identical over 8 bases. Germline V gives CDR1 GTSNPN, CDR2 SVGIG (reference sequence). J lost 11 bases, V lost 0 bases, and 11 bases had no gene match. The CDR3 is 14 residues long. As DNA, the CDR3 is TGTGCCTGGAGTGTACAGGCAGGGGGCGTTCCGGCTTTCTTT. This encodes CAWSVQAGGVPAFF.

This rearrangement joins TRBV27 to TRBJ1-1; D is possibly TRBD1 (6 bases). The CDR3 runs 14 residues. V dropped 3 bases and J dropped 4 bases, with 12 bases sitting between them. The germline CDR1 and CDR2 sequences are MNHEY and SMNVEV (reference sequence). This CDR3 is CASSLTGRGTEAFF. Here the CDR3 DNA reads TGTGCCAGCAGTTTGACCGGCAGGGGCACTGAAGCTTTCTTT.

This sequence joins TRBV7-2 and TRBJ1-4, with D possibly matching TRBD1 (6 bases). V was clipped by 2 bases and J by 8 bases, with 6 bases between them. This CDR3 comprises 12 residues. Germline V lookup: CDR1 SGHTA, CDR2 FQGNSA. The CDR3 DNA is TGTGCCAGCAGCTTAAGGGGGGAAAAACTGTTTTTT. Amino acid sequence: CASSLRGEKLFF.

The rearrangement links TRBV3-1 (or the pseudogene TRBV3-2) to TRBJ2-7; 13 nucleotides align to TRBD2. V dropped 1 base and J dropped 7; count of bases not matched to a gene: 7. The CDR3 covers 16 residues. The germline CDR1 and CDR2 sequences are LGHDT and YNNKEL (reference sequence). The CDR3 region has the DNA TGTGCCAGCAGCCAAGGCTGGACTAGCGGGAGTAGTGAGCAGTACTTC. This gives the protein CASSQGWTSGSSEQYF.